The rows below give T cell receptor beta chains drawn from one sample of a study of neurological immune-mediated disorders. MiXCR, applied by TCRdb to the 5' RACE reads, yields one record per CDR3 protein. Counted here are about 59,000 distinct CDR3 sequences, 3% to 4.5% occurring once; the ten biggest clones make up about 3%. Sequencing input: PBMCs. These TCRs come from a woman between 25 and 40 years old with multiple sclerosis. The CDR3 runs from the conserved cysteine through the conserved F or W. D genes are given only for firm matches. Not all rows give a size; the values are once, few, many and, for expanded clones, a class.

D	size	J	V	DNA	CDR3
TRBD1	many	TRBJ2-3	TRBV24-1	TGTGCCACCAGTGAGCCGACAGGGGGCACAGATACGCAGTATTTT	CATSEPTGGTDTQYF
NA	many	TRBJ1-3	TRBV5-1	TGCGCCAGCAGCCTAGGACAGCCTGGAAACACCATATATTTT	CASSLGQPGNTIYF
TRBD2	many	TRBJ2-5	TRBV20-1	TGCAGTGCTCCGACTAGCGGGCGACAAGAGACCCAGTACTTC	CSAPTSGRQETQYF
NA	many	TRBJ2-7	TRBV12-3/TRBV12-4	TGTGCCAGCAGCTTCAACAGGGACTACGAGCAGTACTTC	CASSFNRDYEQYF
TRBD1	few	TRBJ1-5	TRBV12-3/TRBV12-4	TGTGCCAGCAGTACCACGACAGGGACCAGCAATCAGCCCCAGAATTTT	CASSTTTGTSNQPQNF
NA	many	TRBJ2-5	TRBV4-1	TGCGCCAGCAGCCAATCCATCGGGAGTGGCGTGGAGACCCAGTACTTC	CASSQSIGSGVETQYF
TRBD2	many	TRBJ2-3	TRBV20-1	TGCAGTGCTAGAGTCGGGAGGGCCACAGATACGCAGTATTTT	CSARVGRATDTQYF
NA	many	TRBJ1-2	TRBV29-1	TGCAGCGCCGAACCAGAAAGCTATGGCTACACCTTC	CSAEPESYGYTF
NA	many	TRBJ2-3	TRBV3-1	TGTGCCAGCAGCCAAGTCGATGAGACGCAGTATTTT	CASSQVDETQYF
NA	many	TRBJ2-6	TRBV7-2	TGTGCCAGCAGCCCTCCCCGCAATGGGGCCAACGTCCTGACTTTC	CASSPPRNGANVLTF
NA	many	TRBJ2-3	TRBV20-1	TGCAGTGCTAGACAAATAGCTTTCGCAGATACGCAGTATTTT	CSARQIAFADTQYF
TRBD1	many	TRBJ1-4	TRBV20-1	TGCAGTGCTACGCCTACAGGACAGGGAATTGAAAAACTGTTTTTT	CSATPTGQGIEKLFF
TRBD1	many	TRBJ2-1	TRBV18	TGTGCCGGATCCGGGACAGGGAATGAGCAGTTCTTC	CAGSGTGNEQFF
TRBD2	many	TRBJ2-1	TRBV6-1	TGTGCCAGCACATTTTCACTAGCGGAAAACAATGAGCAGTTCTTC	CASTFSLAENNEQFF
TRBD1	many	TRBJ1-1	TRBV5-5	TGTGCCAGCAGCTTAACCTGGGGACAGGGGCACACTGAAGCTTTCTTT	CASSLTWGQGHTEAFF
TRBD1	many	TRBJ1-1	TRBV5-1	TGCGCCAGCAGCTTGGAAACAGGGGCCCACACTGAAGCTTTCTTT	CASSLETGAHTEAFF
NA	many	TRBJ2-1	TRBV10-3	TGTGCCATCAGTGAAGTTGGGGGCTTTGGGCAGTTCTTC	CAISEVGGFGQFF
TRBD2	many	TRBJ2-3	TRBV25-1	TGTGCCAGCAGTCTCAGCCGAAAAGCGGGAGGTGTGACAGATACGCAGTATTTT	CASSLSRKAGGVTDTQYF
NA	many	TRBJ2-1	TRBV19	TGTGCCAGTAGTTCCCAAGCGGGCTTCGGCGAGCAGTTCTTC	CASSSQAGFGEQFF
NA	many	TRBJ1-5	TRBV6-6	TGTGCCAGCAGTTACCCCCCCGGTGGCAATCAGCCCCAGCATTTT	CASSYPPGGNQPQHF
TRBD1	few	TRBJ1-5	TRBV15	TGTGCCACTGGAGACAGGGTCCGACAGCCCCAGAATTTT	CATGDRVRQPQNF
NA	many	TRBJ2-3	TRBV7-8	TGTGCCAGCAGCTTAGGGGCTGAAAGGCGCGCAGATACGCAGTATTTT	CASSLGAERRADTQYF
TRBD2	few	TRBJ2-1	TRBV9	TGTGCCAGCAGCGTAGTCGTTCGCGGGGGTGAGCAGTTCTTC	CASSVVVRGGEQFF
NA	many	TRBJ2-1	TRBV3-1	TGTGCCAGCAGCCAAGTTCTACTGAGCTCCTACAATGAGCAGTTCTTC	CASSQVLLSSYNEQFF
TRBD1	many	TRBJ2-3	TRBV28	TGTGCCAGCAGTCCGCCGGGACAGGGGGAAAGGGATACGCAGTATTTT	CASSPPGQGERDTQYF
NA	many	TRBJ2-7	TRBV5-1	TGCGCCAGCAGCCATGGGCCGACTAGGGGAGCCGAGCAGTACTTC	CASSHGPTRGAEQYF
NA	many	TRBJ1-2	TRBV20-1	TGCAGTGCTAAAGTAGTCAGTTATGGCTACACCTTC	CSAKVVSYGYTF
NA	many	TRBJ2-3	TRBV25-1	TGTGCCAGCAGTGAAGGGGGCACAGATACGCAGTATTTT	CASSEGGTDTQYF
NA	many	TRBJ1-5	TRBV6-5	TGTGCCAGCAGTAAGAGGGGTGACAGCAATCAGCCCCAGCATTTT	CASSKRGDSNQPQHF
NA	many	TRBJ2-3	TRBV20-1	TGCAGTGCTCCCCGGTTCGACGGGGGAGGTACGCAGGATACGCAGTATTTT	CSAPRFDGGGTQDTQYF
TRBD1	many	TRBJ1-1	TRBV5-1	TGCGCCAGCAGCTGGGGACAGGGTACGACTGAAGCTTTCTTT	CASSWGQGTTEAFF
NA	few	TRBJ2-3	TRBV18	TGTGCCAGCTCCACCCGGGACACAAAACGGCATACGCAGTATTTT	CASSTRDTKRHTQYF
NA	many	TRBJ2-3	TRBV5-6	TGTGCCAGCAGCTTGGTAGCCAGGAGCACAGATACGCAGTATTTT	CASSLVARSTDTQYF
TRBD2	many	TRBJ2-7	TRBV20-1	TGCAGTGCCACATCCTTAGCGGGCCCCCAGTTCGAGCAGTACTTC	CSATSLAGPQFEQYF
NA	many	TRBJ1-5	TRBV12-3/TRBV12-4	TGTGCCAGCAGTCCCCGGACGTTCAATCAGCCCCAGCATTTT	CASSPRTFNQPQHF
NA	NA	TRBJ2-1	TRBV6-2/TRBV6-3	TGTGCCAGCAGGCGAGGGGGCCGGGAGAATGAGCAGTTCTTC	CASRRGGRENEQFF
NA	many	TRBJ2-3	TRBV7-2	TGTGCCAGCAGCTTCTCTAGCCCTTTATCTTCAGATACGCAGTATTTT	CASSFSSPLSSDTQYF
NA	many	TRBJ1-1	TRBV5-4	TGTGCCAGCAGCTTGTTTAGGCGGGGGACTGAAGCTTTCTTT	CASSLFRRGTEAFF
NA	few	TRBJ1-1	TRBV2	TGTGCCAGCAGGCTGGATGAAGCTTTCTTT	CASRLDEAFF
NA	NA	TRBJ2-7	TRBV18	TGTGCCAGCTCACCAGGCCTACCCGTCCTAGGGGAGCAGTACTTC	CASSPGLPVLGEQYF
NA	many	TRBJ1-1	TRBV20-1	TGCAGTGCGATCAGGGAGATCACTGAAGCTTTCTTT	CSAIREITEAFF
NA	many	TRBJ1-6	TRBV5-1	TGCGCCAGCAGCTTGCTCGGACCCTTCTGGTCACCCCTCCACTTT	CASSLLGPFWSPLHF
TRBD2	medium-sized	TRBJ2-7	TRBV20-1	TGCAGTGCTAGAGAGGGACTAGCGGGAGCTCGCGAGCAGTACTTC	CSAREGLAGAREQYF
NA	many	TRBJ2-1	TRBV20-1	TGCAGTGCTAGAGAGCGCAGGTTGTGGTTCAATGAGCAGTTCTTC	CSARERRLWFNEQFF
NA	many	TRBJ1-1	TRBV12-3/TRBV12-4	TGTGCCAGCAGTTACGGGGCTAACACTGAAGCTTTCTTT	CASSYGANTEAFF
NA	many	TRBJ2-7	TRBV21-1	TGTGCCAGCATACCCACTTGGGATGGACAGCCTAGCGAGCAGTACTTC	CASIPTWDGQPSEQYF
NA	many	TRBJ1-5	TRBV12-3/TRBV12-4	TGTGCCTGCACCCGACAGTTCAATCAGCCCCAGCATTTT	CACTRQFNQPQHF
NA	NA	TRBJ2-7	TRBV20-1	TGCAGTGCTAGAGATCTACTAGCAGGTGTTGGTAACGAGCAGTACTTC	CSARDLLAGVGNEQYF
NA	NA	TRBJ1-5	TRBV7-2	TGTGCCAGCAGCCTCTATCCACTTAGCAATCAGCCCCAGAATTTT	CASSLYPLSNQPQNF